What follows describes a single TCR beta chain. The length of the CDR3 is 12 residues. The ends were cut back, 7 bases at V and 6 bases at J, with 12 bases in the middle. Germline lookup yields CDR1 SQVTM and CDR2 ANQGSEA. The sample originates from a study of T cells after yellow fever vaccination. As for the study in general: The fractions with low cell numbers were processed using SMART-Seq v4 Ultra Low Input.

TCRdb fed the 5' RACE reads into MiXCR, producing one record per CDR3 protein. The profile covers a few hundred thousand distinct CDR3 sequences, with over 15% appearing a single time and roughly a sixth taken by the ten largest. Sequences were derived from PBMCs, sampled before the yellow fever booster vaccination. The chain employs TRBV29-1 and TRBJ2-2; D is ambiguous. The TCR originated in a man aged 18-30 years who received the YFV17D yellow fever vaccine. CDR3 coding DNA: TGCAGCGCCGTTAAAGGAGCCGGGGAGCTGTTTTTT. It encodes CSAVKGAGELFF.